Listed below are T cell receptor beta chains from one sample, sequenced in a study of cytomegalovirus exposure and HLA in healthy donors. Repertoires were generated with immunoSEQ multiplex PCR, while TCRdb's copy carries only in-frame clones and drops some. In the table there are about 150,000 clones, 85% to 90% of which are singletons. Sequencing was performed on PBMCs. These receptors were taken from a woman younger than 45 in good health and CMV-seronegative. Both conserved end residues are part of each CDR3. Each record gives: clone size, J gene, V gene, CDR3 protein. Clone size is not always given. Where it is, it says once, few, many or a class for expanded clones.

abundance: .; j_gene: TRBJ1-1; v_gene: TRBV27; CDR3aa: CASSLSIGFGERDTEAFF
abundance: .; j_gene: TRBJ2-3; v_gene: TRBV9; CDR3aa: CASSVGLSTDTQYF
abundance: .; j_gene: TRBJ2-3; v_gene: TRBV7-6; CDR3aa: CASAGPGWSDTQYF
abundance: .; j_gene: TRBJ1-6; v_gene: TRBV5-1; CDR3aa: CASSLGGISSPLHF
abundance: .; j_gene: TRBJ2-7; v_gene: TRBV7-3; CDR3aa: CASSPMSGSKQYF
abundance: .; j_gene: TRBJ1-1; v_gene: TRBV27; CDR3aa: CASSRGLVGTEAFF
abundance: .; j_gene: TRBJ2-1; v_gene: TRBV19; CDR3aa: CASSRLAGEAYNEQFF
abundance: .; j_gene: TRBJ2-3; v_gene: TRBV7-2; CDR3aa: CASESGGLEDTQYF
abundance: .; j_gene: TRBJ2-7; v_gene: TRBV5-1; CDR3aa: CASSLGQGLYEQYF
abundance: .; j_gene: TRBJ1-1; v_gene: TRBV6-1; CDR3aa: CASSFTTGANTEAFF
abundance: .; j_gene: TRBJ2-7; v_gene: TRBV7-9; CDR3aa: CASSFGTSGYEQYF
abundance: few; j_gene: TRBJ2-1; v_gene: TRBV4-3; CDR3aa: CASSQDWRLASYNEQFF
abundance: .; j_gene: TRBJ2-7; v_gene: TRBV2; CDR3aa: CASSALTDRASFEQYF
abundance: .; j_gene: TRBJ1-5; v_gene: TRBV18; CDR3aa: CASSPQSTYQPQHF
abundance: few; j_gene: TRBJ1-4; v_gene: TRBV6-5; CDR3aa: CASSSLAGTALEKLFF
abundance: .; j_gene: TRBJ2-5; v_gene: TRBV2; CDR3aa: CASSERGQGETQYF
abundance: .; j_gene: TRBJ1-1; v_gene: TRBV28; CDR3aa: CASSWYRGGVEAFF
abundance: once; j_gene: TRBJ1-4; v_gene: TRBV7-9; CDR3aa: CASSSSHRAYYEKLFF
abundance: .; j_gene: TRBJ2-7; v_gene: TRBV7-9; CDR3aa: CASRTTGFYEQYF
abundance: few; j_gene: TRBJ2-7; v_gene: TRBV5-8; CDR3aa: CASSFNRGSYEQYF
abundance: .; j_gene: TRBJ1-1; v_gene: TRBV7-8; CDR3aa: CASSRGLQGEGEAFF
abundance: .; j_gene: TRBJ1-6; v_gene: TRBV19; CDR3aa: CASRGSSYNSPLHF
abundance: .; j_gene: TRBJ2-5; v_gene: TRBV19; CDR3aa: CASSAWTSGQTQYF
abundance: .; j_gene: TRBJ2-1; v_gene: TRBV28; CDR3aa: CASSSSLRPNEQFF
abundance: .; j_gene: TRBJ2-1; v_gene: TRBV12-5; CDR3aa: CASGLGTLMYNEQFF
abundance: .; j_gene: TRBJ1-2; v_gene: TRBV30; CDR3aa: CASEQGTYTF
abundance: .; j_gene: TRBJ2-5; v_gene: TRBV27; CDR3aa: CASSLSSTSPREQYF
abundance: .; j_gene: TRBJ2-1; v_gene: TRBV4-3; CDR3aa: CASSPRASGHEQFF
abundance: .; j_gene: TRBJ1-2; v_gene: TRBV2; CDR3aa: CASKGTGGYGYTF
abundance: .; j_gene: TRBJ1-1; v_gene: TRBV28; CDR3aa: CASSLPGQMNTEAFF
abundance: .; j_gene: TRBJ1-4; v_gene: TRBV7-6; CDR3aa: CASSLAPRGRSNEKLFF
abundance: few; j_gene: TRBJ2-7; v_gene: TRBV25-1; CDR3aa: CASSHYRVDEQYF
abundance: .; j_gene: TRBJ2-1; v_gene: TRBV29-1; CDR3aa: CSTRGAGATWYEQFF
abundance: .; j_gene: TRBJ2-3; v_gene: TRBV10-3; CDR3aa: CAISEPGEPGLQYF
abundance: .; j_gene: TRBJ2-5; v_gene: TRBV7-6; CDR3aa: CASSPLAVETQYF
abundance: .; j_gene: TRBJ2-3; v_gene: TRBV5-1; CDR3aa: CASSLPGGQADTQYF
abundance: .; j_gene: TRBJ1-2; v_gene: TRBV19; CDR3aa: CASSARDRGAYGYTF
abundance: once; j_gene: TRBJ2-7; v_gene: TRBV5-4; CDR3aa: CASSLDSPSYEQYF
abundance: .; j_gene: TRBJ2-7; v_gene: TRBV7-9; CDR3aa: CASSLGWWQGADPSYEQYF
abundance: .; j_gene: TRBJ2-5; v_gene: TRBV4-3; CDR3aa: CASSPTSGRETQYF
abundance: .; j_gene: TRBJ1-2; v_gene: TRBV4-1; CDR3aa: CASSQDLTQGNRYTF
abundance: .; j_gene: TRBJ2-7; v_gene: TRBV30; CDR3aa: CAWSVPSGTPYEQYF
abundance: .; j_gene: TRBJ2-2; v_gene: TRBV7-9; CDR3aa: CASSISTGELFF
abundance: .; j_gene: TRBJ2-7; v_gene: TRBV28; CDR3aa: CASSPGQSYEQYF
abundance: .; j_gene: TRBJ1-1; v_gene: TRBV6-4; CDR3aa: CASTPGKTEAFF
abundance: .; j_gene: TRBJ1-2; v_gene: TRBV28; CDR3aa: CASSSTGTGSTNYGYTF
abundance: .; j_gene: TRBJ2-2; v_gene: TRBV7-9; CDR3aa: CASSNRRTGFTGELFF
abundance: .; j_gene: TRBJ1-1; v_gene: TRBV14; CDR3aa: CASSKRGQGVTEAFF
abundance: .; j_gene: TRBJ1-1; v_gene: TRBV19; CDR3aa: CASSKGFPQGAWGNTEAFF
abundance: .; j_gene: TRBJ2-7; v_gene: TRBV6-5; CDR3aa: CASRDPSGGSYEQYF
abundance: .; j_gene: TRBJ1-2; v_gene: TRBV18; CDR3aa: CASSPRDRDGGYTF
abundance: .; j_gene: TRBJ2-7; v_gene: TRBV20-1; CDR3aa: CSASPQYEQYF
abundance: .; j_gene: TRBJ2-5; v_gene: TRBV2; CDR3aa: CASSVRGYQETQYF
abundance: .; j_gene: TRBJ1-1; v_gene: TRBV9; CDR3aa: CASSVGVAMNTEAFF
abundance: .; j_gene: TRBJ2-7; v_gene: TRBV6-5; CDR3aa: CASSYSSGQGYEQYF